These 9 T cell receptor beta chains came from one sample sequenced in a study of shared clonotypes between healthy human individuals. The data were produced by immunoSEQ multiplex PCR, yet TCRdb's version contains in-frame clones alone and is incomplete. Of about 230,000 clones listed, approximately 65% were seen once; the top ten hold roughly 10%. The source material was memory CD4+ T cells sorted from blood. Specified subset: CD45RA-negative fraction. The receptors here all came from a young man in good health.

The table lists this clone with a few counts. V is TRBV28 and J is TRBJ2-3; D is unresolved. There are 15 residues in the CDR3. V was pared by 2 bases and J by 0 bases, with 9 bases between. The germline gives CDR1 MDHEN, CDR2 SYDVKM. DNA of the CDR3: TGTGCCAGCAGTTTAGGTACCGTTAGCACAGATACGCAGTATTTT. Residues: CASSLGTVSTDTQYF.

In its sample, this clone was seen many times. This chain joins TRBV11-2 and TRBJ2-7; D possibly matches TRBD1 or TRBD2 (5 bases each). V was clipped by 0 bases and J by 3 bases, with 12 bases between them. Germline V gene data show CDR1 as SGHAT and CDR2 as FQNNGV. This CDR3 is built from 15 residues. CDR3 sequence: CASSLDSQGRYEQYF. CDR3 DNA: TGTGCCAGCAGCTTAGATTCGCAGGGACGCTACGAGCAGTACTTC.

The V and J genes are TRBV6-5 and TRBJ2-5; D perhaps matches TRBD2 (6 bases). The ends were cut back, 0 bases at V and 1 base at J, with 12 bases in the middle. Germline CDR1 and CDR2: MNHEY and SVGAGI. The CDR3 has 16 residues. The chain's CDR3 is CASSYSQIAAQETQYF. In nucleotides, the CDR3 is TGTGCCAGCAGTTACTCGCAGATAGCGGCCCAAGAGACCCAGTACTTC.

This clone was recorded a few times. The genes are TRBV28 and TRBJ1-2; D is uncertain. This CDR3 spans 10 amino acids. With 8 bases removed from V and 3 bases from J, the gap between germline ends came to 4 bases. The germline CDR1 and CDR2 sequences are MDHEN and SYDVKM. CDR3 DNA: TGTGCCAGCCGGGACTATGGCTACACCTTC. Protein sequence: CASRDYGYTF.

J is TRBJ1-5 and V is TRBV30; possibly TRBD1 for D (5 bases). From germline, CDR1 is GTSNPN and CDR2 SVGIG (reference sequence). The CDR3 consists of 15 residues. V was shortened by 5 bases and J by 7 bases, with 21 bases between the two germline ends. The CDR3 region has the DNA TGTGCCTGGGACAGTCGCATCACATTTAGCCAGCCCCAGCATTTT. This gives the protein CAWDSRITFSQPQHF.

The CDR3 DNA follows: TGCGCCAGCAGCCTACAGAGCTCTGGAAACACCATATATTTT. Protein product: CASSLQSSGNTIYF. The chain uses TRBV5-1 and TRBJ1-3, with D unclear. This CDR3 is built from 14 residues. Deletions cut 4 bases from V and 0 bases from J, with 8 bases between. Germline V gene sequence: CDR1 SGHRS, CDR2 YFSETQ.

In this sample, this clone turned up a few times. The same CDR3 also results from other DNA sequences found in this sample. V and J are TRBV10-2 and TRBJ2-7; no reliable D call. The germline CDR1 and CDR2 sequences are WSHSY and SAAADI. The CDR3 sequence is 12 residues long. Trimming cost V 6 bases and J 0 bases, with 6 bases left between them. The CDR3 bases are TGCGCCAGCAGCGAAAGCTCCTACGAGCAGTACTTC. Translated, it gives CASSESSYEQYF.

This clone was seen more than once but under ten times. V is TRBV28 and J is TRBJ1-5, with D unresolved. The CDR3 covers 15 residues. CDR1 MDHEN and CDR2 SYDVKM come from the germline V gene. CDR3 sequence: CASRVGGGGNQPQHF. CDR3 DNA sequence: TGTGCATCTCGTGTAGGTGGTGGAGGCAATCAGCCCCAGCATTTT.

Comments on this clone: A much larger clone differs from this one at a single base, so this may be a read error. This rearrangement joins TRBV6-4 to TRBJ2-1; 11 bases line up with TRBD2. The V gene end was trimmed by 3 bases and the J gene end by 3 bases; junction bases not matched to a gene: 1. Germline CDR1 MRHNA, CDR2 SNTAGT. This CDR3 spans 15 amino acids. The CDR3 DNA sequence: TGTGCCAGCAGTGAAGGGACTAGCGGCTACAATGAGCAGTTCTTC. Amino acid sequence: CASSEGTSGYNEQFF.